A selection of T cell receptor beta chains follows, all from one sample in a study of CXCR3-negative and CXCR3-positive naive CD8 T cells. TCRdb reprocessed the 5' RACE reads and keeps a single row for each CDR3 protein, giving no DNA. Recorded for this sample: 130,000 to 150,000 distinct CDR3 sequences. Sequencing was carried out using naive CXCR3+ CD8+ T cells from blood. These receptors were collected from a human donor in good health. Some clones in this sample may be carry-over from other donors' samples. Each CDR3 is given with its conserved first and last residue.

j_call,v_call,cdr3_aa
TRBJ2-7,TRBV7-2,CASSFTNFYEQYF
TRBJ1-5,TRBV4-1,CASSQDQDQPQHF
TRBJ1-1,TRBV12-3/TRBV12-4,CASSFGSRGTEAFF
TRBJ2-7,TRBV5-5,CASSPDGPYEQYF
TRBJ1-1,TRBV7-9,CASSSPGNTEAFF
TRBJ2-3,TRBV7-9,CASSLTTTSGWTDTQYF
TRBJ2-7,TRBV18,CASSGEGQTYEQYF
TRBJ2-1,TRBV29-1,CSVELTSGGVEQFF
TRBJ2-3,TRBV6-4,CASRPGQDVDTQYF
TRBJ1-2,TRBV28,CASSDAWGYTF
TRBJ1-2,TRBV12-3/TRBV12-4,CASSVGQGFDGYTF
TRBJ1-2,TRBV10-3,CAISESSGSGYTF
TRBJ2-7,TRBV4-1,CASSLRDKDYEQYF
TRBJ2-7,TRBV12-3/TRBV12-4,CASSFGQGIYEQYF
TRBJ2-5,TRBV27,CASSLLTTSGRPETQYF
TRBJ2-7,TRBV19,CASSIGLDEQYF
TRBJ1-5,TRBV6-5,CASSDLGGPQHF
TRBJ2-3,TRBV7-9,CASSHPAGAATADTQYF
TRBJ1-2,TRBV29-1,CSVELGDGYTF
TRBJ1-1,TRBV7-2,CASSLFDRGAEAFF
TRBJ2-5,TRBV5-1,CASSPTGLPQETQYF
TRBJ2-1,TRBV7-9,CASSPPRGYNEQFF
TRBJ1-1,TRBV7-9,CASSLEVGTGKTEAFF
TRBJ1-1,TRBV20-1,CSASDSLNTEAFF
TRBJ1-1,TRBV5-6,CASSLGGWAQAFF
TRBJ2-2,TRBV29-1,CSVVETRNTGELFF
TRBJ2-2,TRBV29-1,CSVEVNSNTGELFF
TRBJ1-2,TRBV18,CASSPGTGVYGYTF
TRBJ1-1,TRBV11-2,CASSPSPGGHTEAFF
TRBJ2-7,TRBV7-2,CASNLLAGGPYEQYF
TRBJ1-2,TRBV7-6,CASSNREGQQGYTF
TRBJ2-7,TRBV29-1,CSVAGTPKPYEQYF
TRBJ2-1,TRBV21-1,CASSKEGGAGSYNEQFF
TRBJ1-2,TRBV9,CASSEPIVGTNYGYTF
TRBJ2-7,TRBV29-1,CSVESGGEQYF
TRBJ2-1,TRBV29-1,CSVATQGEQFF
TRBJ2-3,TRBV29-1,CSVEGVFGKSSTDTQYF
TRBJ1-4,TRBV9,CASSVADGENEKLFF
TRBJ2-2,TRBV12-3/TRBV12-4,CATTRGPELFF
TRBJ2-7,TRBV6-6,CASSLHRDRDNEQYF
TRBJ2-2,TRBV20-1,CSATSGSTGELFF
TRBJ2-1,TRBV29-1,CSAPSGRGNEQFF
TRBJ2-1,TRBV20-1,CSAATGTVYNEQFF
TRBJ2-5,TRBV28,CASSMTSIQETQYF
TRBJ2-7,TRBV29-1,CSVEGWKSGGETYEQYF
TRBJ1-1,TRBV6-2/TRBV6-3,CASSAWDREAFF
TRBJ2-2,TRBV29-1,CSVEGRDRAMGTGELFF
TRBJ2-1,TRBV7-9,CASSVLGGSPYNEQFF
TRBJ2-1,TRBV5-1,CASSLVADGSYNEQFF
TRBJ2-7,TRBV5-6,CASSFRDSRSEQYF
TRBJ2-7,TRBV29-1,CSVEDLSQDGSYEQYF
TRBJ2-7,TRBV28,CASSPTGYPYEQYF
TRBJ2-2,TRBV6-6,CASSPSRLAGGTGELFF
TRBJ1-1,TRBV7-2,CASSYSLLAGGVNTEAFF
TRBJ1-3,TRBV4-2,CASSQDPTVNSGNTIYF
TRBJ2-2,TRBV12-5,CASELTGVGTGELFF
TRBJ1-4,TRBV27,CASRDRGRWEKLFF